Shown below are 28 T cell receptor beta chains from a single sample sequenced in a study of PD-1 blockade in mismatch repair-deficient tumors. TCRdb keeps only in-frame clones here, not all; method: immunoSEQ multiplex PCR. This table has some 110,000 clones, approximately 80% appearing once. The sequences come from peripheral blood, collected just over 59 weeks after starting pembrolizumab. These receptors were collected from an adult with mismatch repair-deficient cancer.

The chain employs TRBV5-4 and TRBJ2-1; D possibly corresponds to TRBD1 (5 bases). This CDR3 region has 10 residues. Deletions cut 10 bases from V and 6 bases from J, with 8 bases between. Germline values: CDR1 SGHNT, CDR2 YYREEE (reference sequence). CDR3 amino acids: CAFRGNEQFF. CDR3 DNA sequence: TGTGCCTTTAGGGGCAATGAGCAGTTCTTC.

V usage is TRBV6-6 and J usage is TRBJ1-2; 8 bases line up with TRBD1. V was pared by 5 bases and J by 2 bases, with 4 bases of the junction left unmatched. The length of the CDR3 is 14 residues. The germline V gene has CDR1 MNHNY and CDR2 SVGAGI (reference sequence). CDR3 sequence: CASSPRDRNYGYTF. For the CDR3, the DNA is TGTGCCAGCAGTCCCCGGGACAGGAACTATGGCTACACCTTC.

This clone was found once. This chain links TRBV5-8 with TRBJ2-4, with 15 bases that match TRBD2. Per the germline V gene, CDR1 is SGHTS and CDR2 is YDEGEE. The length of the CDR3 is 17 residues. V gave up 4 bases and J gave up 6 bases; unmatched junction bases: 8. In nucleotides, the CDR3 is TGTGCCAGCAGCCGGGGACTAGCGGGAGGATGGGGAAACATTCAGTACTTC. It codes for CASSRGLAGGWGNIQYF.

This clone was seen more than once but under ten times. The V gene is TRBV7-8, the J gene TRBJ1-5; 9 nucleotides match TRBD1. The CDR3 runs 15 residues. V gave up 4 bases and J gave up 7 bases; unmatched junction bases: 8. Germline V CDR1 and CDR2: SGHVS, FQNEAQ. The chain's CDR3 is CASSSDRGEGQPQHF. The CDR3 DNA reads TGTGCCAGCAGCTCGGACAGGGGAGAGGGACAGCCCCAGCATTTT.

The chain has TRBV19 and TRBJ2-4; D remains unclear. CDR1 and CDR2 from the germline V gene are LNHDA and SQIVND (reference sequence). The CDR3 length is 13 residues. Trimming took off 7 bases at V and 1 base at J, with 8 bases between the two ends. CDR3 bases: TGTGCCAGTAAAGAAGGCGCCAAAAACATTCAGTACTTC. Its protein is CASKEGAKNIQYF.

The J gene is TRBJ2-5, the V gene TRBV9, with D tentatively TRBD1 or TRBD2 (5 bases each). Trimming left V 0 bases short and J 5 bases short, with 11 bases between. The CDR3 totals 14 residues. Germline loops: CDR1 SGDLS, CDR2 YYNGEE. CDR3 amino acids: CASSVEGSDETQYF. Here the CDR3 DNA reads TGTGCCAGCAGCGTAGAGGGGAGCGACGAGACCCAGTACTTC. Combining the CDR3 with reference TRBV9 and TRBJ2-5 gives the whole variable domain DSGVTQTPKHLITATGQRVTLRCSPRSGDLSVYWYQQSLDQGLQFLIQYYNGEERAKGNILERFSAQQFPDLHSELNLSSLELGDSALYFCASSVEGSDETQYFGPGTRLLVL.

V gene TRBV30 combines with J gene TRBJ1-4; tentative D call: TRBD1 (5 bases). V was shortened by 2 bases and J by 7 bases, with 11 bases between the two germline ends. The CDR3 extends over 13 amino acids. Germline V gives CDR1 GTSNPN, CDR2 SVGIG (reference sequence). The CDR3 loop reads CAWSWQGGEKLFF. CDR3 in DNA: TGTGCCTGGAGTTGGCAGGGTGGTGAAAAACTGTTTTTT. Combining the CDR3 with reference TRBV30 and TRBJ1-4 gives the whole variable domain SQTIHQWPATLVQPVGSPLSLECTVEGTSNPNLYWYRQAAGRGLQLLFYSVGIGQISSEVPQNLSASRPQDRQFILSSKKLLLSDSGFYLCAWSWQGGEKLFFGSGTQLSVL.

The genes are TRBV7-2 and TRBJ2-1; the D is unclear. Between the trimmed V and J ends, which lost 1 base and 12 bases, there was a span of 10 bases. This CDR3 spans 12 amino acids. Germline V gene data show CDR1 as SGHTA and CDR2 as FQGNSA. CDR3 amino acids: CASSLDDPPQFF. CDR3 nucleotide sequence: TGTGCCAGCAGCTTAGATGACCCCCCGCAGTTCTTC. Based on the CDR3 plus reference TRBV7-2 and TRBJ2-1, the full variable domain is GAGVSQSPSNKVTEKGKDVELRCDPISGHTALYWYRQSLGQGLEFLIYFQGNSAPDKSGLPSDRFSAERTGGSVSTLTIQRTQQEDSAVYLCASSLDDPPQFFGPGTRLTVL.

The chain carries TRBV18 and TRBJ1-1, with D unclear. The V end was cut by 3 bases, the J end by 7 bases, with 15 bases between. There are 14 residues in the CDR3. Germline V gives CDR1 KGHSH, CDR2 LQKENI. The CDR3 region has the DNA TGTGCCAGCTCACCTCTAACTAATTGGGTTGAAGCTTTCTTT. As protein: CASSPLTNWVEAFF.

The chain links TRBV7-9 to TRBJ2-2, with TRBD1 matching over 7 bases. This CDR3 contains 15 residues. Germline CDR1 SEHNR, CDR2 FQNEAQ (reference sequence). V lost 3 bases to trimming and J lost 0 bases; unmatched junction nucleotides: 1. DNA for the CDR3: TGTGCCAGCAGCTTGAGGGGGCCGAACACCGGGGAGCTGTTTTTT. This encodes CASSLRGPNTGELFF.

The rearrangement joins TRBV27 to TRBJ2-1; D call uncertain. V was shortened by 3 bases and J by 6 bases, with 3 bases between the two germline ends. The CDR3 is 11 residues long. Germline loops: CDR1 MNHEY, CDR2 SMNVEV (reference sequence). In DNA, the CDR3 is TGTGCCAGCAGTTTCGTCAATGAGCAGTTCTTC. Encoded protein: CASSFVNEQFF.

The gene calls are TRBV7-8 and TRBJ1-2; perhaps TRBD1 as D (5 bases). The V gene's germline CDR1 is SGHVS and CDR2 FQNEAQ. The CDR3 consists of 13 residues. Trimming pared 4 bases from V and 4 bases from J, leaving 10 bases between. DNA for the CDR3: TGTGCCAGCAGCTGGGACGGGGGCTATGGCTACACCTTC. Translating gives CASSWDGGYGYTF.

The rearrangement links TRBV6-6 to TRBJ2-2; D is tentatively TRBD1 or TRBD2 (5 bases each). Looked up from germline, CDR1 is MNHNY and CDR2 is SVGAGI (reference sequence). This CDR3 has 16 residues. Deletions cut 1 base from V and 5 bases from J, with 14 bases between. CDR3 bases: TGTGCCAGCAGTTACTACAGAGGGGTGGAGACCGGGGAGCTGTTTTTT. It codes for CASSYYRGVETGELFF.

This chain joins TRBV11-2 and TRBJ1-1; weak D call: TRBD1 (6 bases). This CDR3 comprises 12 residues. CDR1 and CDR2 from the germline V gene are SGHAT and FQNNGV. The ends were cut back, 4 bases at V and 5 bases at J, with 8 bases in the middle. DNA for the CDR3: TGTGCCAGCAGCTCGAGGGGGACTGAAGCTTTCTTT. It codes for CASSSRGTEAFF. Full variable domain (rest looked up from reference TRBV11-2 and TRBJ1-1): EAGVAQSPRYKIIEKRQSVAFWCNPISGHATLYWYQQILGQGPKLLIQFQNNGVVDDSQLPKDRFSAERLKGVDSTLKIQPAKLEDSAVYLCASSSRGTEAFFGQGTRLTVV.

This chain connects TRBV7-2 to TRBJ2-1, with 7 bases identical to TRBD2. CDR1 is SGHTA, CDR2 FQGNSA, per germline. Losses at the gene ends were 1 base for V and 6 bases for J; bases not matched to a gene: 6. The length of the CDR3 is 15 residues. In nucleotides, the CDR3 is TGTGCCAGCAGCTTAGATGGCGGGAGTTCCAATGAGCAGTTCTTC. This encodes CASSLDGGSSNEQFF.

V is TRBV7-2 and J is TRBJ1-5; perhaps TRBD1 as D (6 bases). CDR3 length equals 15 residues. The germline CDR1 and CDR2 sequences are SGHTA and FQGNSA. Trimming removed 0 bases at V and 4 bases at J, with 10 bases between. The CDR3 DNA sequence: TGTGCCAGCAGCTTAGCTGGGGGGCCGAATCAGCCCCAGCATTTT. As protein: CASSLAGGPNQPQHF.

The chain has TRBV5-4 and TRBJ1-2; possibly TRBD1 for D (5 bases). The CDR3 has 13 amino acids. V gave up 9 bases and J gave up 8 bases, with 20 bases separating them. Germline V gives CDR1 SGHNT, CDR2 YYREEE (reference sequence). The CDR3 sequence: CATGSGSYKGYTF. The CDR3 DNA follows: TGTGCCACGGGGTCAGGGTCATACAAAGGCTACACCTTC. Based on the CDR3 plus reference TRBV5-4 and TRBJ1-2, the full variable domain is ETGVTQSPTHLIKTRGQQVTLRCSSQSGHNTVSWYQQALGQGPQFIFQYYREEENGRGNFPPRFSGLQFPNYSSELNVNALELDDSALYLCATGSGSYKGYTFGSGTRLTVV.

The rearrangement joins TRBV18 to TRBJ1-1, with 11 positions matching TRBD1. Trimming removed 1 base from V and 0 bases from J; junction bases left unmatched: 10. CDR3 size: 19 residues. Looked up from germline, CDR1 is KGHSH and CDR2 is LQKENI. CDR3 protein: CASSPQVVGTGGLNTEAFF. The CDR3 DNA follows: TGTGCCAGCTCACCACAGGTCGTCGGGACAGGGGGATTGAACACTGAAGCTTTCTTT.

The CDR3 loop reads CASSFEGWGGYTF. The CDR3 region has the DNA TGTGCCAGCAGTTTTGAGGGGTGGGGTGGCTACACCTTC. The chain employs TRBV27 and TRBJ1-2; possible D gene TRBD1, 5 bases. Trimming took 3 bases from V and 7 from J, leaving 12 bases between them. Germline assignment: CDR1 MNHEY and CDR2 SMNVEV (reference sequence). This CDR3 comprises 13 residues.

The chain's CDR3 is CASSGRNRGNQPQHF. CDR3 sequence (DNA): TGTGCCAGCTCAGGTCGTAACAGAGGCAATCAGCCCCAGCATTTT. This chain uses TRBV18 with TRBJ1-5; D unclear. CDR1 KGHSH and CDR2 LQKENI come from the germline V gene. The CDR3 covers 15 residues. Trimming stripped 5 bases from V and 2 bases from J, with 13 bases between. The full variable domain, its missing parts supplied by reference TRBV18 and TRBJ1-5, is NAGVMQNPRHLVRRRGQEARLRCSPMKGHSHVYWYRQLPEEGLKFMVYLQKENIIDESGMPKERFSAEFPKEGPSILRIQQVVRGDSAAYFCASSGRNRGNQPQHFGDGTRLSIL.

The chain joins TRBV11-1 to TRBJ2-7; TRBD2 agrees at 13 bases. CDR3 size: 15 residues. J gave up 7 bases and V 4 bases, and 7 bases lay outside the gene matches. Per germline, CDR1 SGHAT and CDR2 FQDESV (reference sequence). CDR3 in DNA: TGTGCCAGCAGCTCCACCGGGACTAGCGGGACAGAGCAGTACTTC. It codes for CASSSTGTSGTEQYF.

The chain combines TRBV30 with TRBJ1-4; 8 bases map to TRBD1. V was pared by 0 bases and J by 7 bases, with 10 bases of the junction left unmatched. CDR1 and CDR2 (germline): GTSNPN, SVGIG (reference sequence). The CDR3 sequence is 16 residues long. The CDR3 here is CAWSVKYDRGGEKLFF. CDR3 nucleotide sequence: TGTGCCTGGAGTGTAAAATATGACAGGGGTGGTGAAAAACTGTTTTTT. The full variable domain, with the rest looked up from reference TRBV30 and TRBJ1-4, is SQTIHQWPATLVQPVGSPLSLECTVEGTSNPNLYWYRQAAGRGLQLLFYSVGIGQISSEVPQNLSASRPQDRQFILSSKKLLLSDSGFYLCAWSVKYDRGGEKLFFGSGTQLSVL.

This chain joins TRBV10-3 and TRBJ2-7; no clear D. The CDR3 consists of 14 residues. The germline V gene encodes CDR1 ENHRY and CDR2 SYGVKD. For the CDR3, the DNA is TGTGAACGGATGGTTTCCCGCTCCTTCTACGAGCAGTACTTC. It codes for CERMVSRSFYEQYF.

The table lists this clone with a count of one. The genes are TRBV2 and TRBJ1-1; 8 bases match TRBD1. Per the germline V gene, CDR1 is SNHLY and CDR2 is FYNNEI. The CDR3 extends over 14 amino acids. V shed 2 bases, J shed 3 bases, and the junction held 2 bases outside the gene matches. The CDR3: CASSEQGADTEAFF. The CDR3 DNA sequence: TGTGCCAGCAGTGAACAGGGGGCGGACACTGAAGCTTTCTTT.

The chain joins TRBV30 to TRBJ2-2; possible D gene TRBD1, 5 bases. Germline-derived CDR1 and CDR2 are GTSNPN and SVGIG (reference sequence). With 0 bases removed from V and 7 bases from J, the gap between germline ends came to 12 bases. The CDR3 consists of 14 residues. The CDR3: CAWSVQELGGELFF. CDR3 sequence (DNA): TGTGCCTGGAGTGTACAGGAATTGGGCGGGGAGCTGTTTTTT.

The chain links TRBV9 to TRBJ1-1; 7 bases align to TRBD1. Germline values: CDR1 SGDLS, CDR2 YYNGEE. The CDR3 runs to 15 residues. Losses at the gene ends were 3 bases for V and 4 bases for J; bases not matched to a gene: 9. CDR3 DNA sequence: TGTGCCAGCAGCGCTTCTGACAGGGCGGGCACTGAAGCTTTCTTT. Protein sequence: CASSASDRAGTEAFF.

The chain uses TRBV19 and TRBJ1-1, with D unclear. This CDR3 region has 13 residues. Deletions cut 5 bases from V and 1 base from J, with 8 bases between. The germline CDR1 and CDR2 sequences are LNHDA and SQIVND (reference sequence). The chain's CDR3 is CASSAEENTEAFF. The CDR3 DNA reads TGTGCCAGTAGTGCGGAGGAGAACACTGAAGCTTTCTTT.

The chain employs TRBV11-3 and TRBJ2-2; D unresolved. Per the germline V gene, CDR1 is SGHNT and CDR2 is YENEEA. V lost 0 bases to trimming and J lost 8 bases, with 1 base between them. The CDR3 consists of 11 residues. CDR3 DNA sequence: TGTGCCAGCAGCTTAGAGGGGGAGCTGTTTTTT. It translates to CASSLEGELFF.